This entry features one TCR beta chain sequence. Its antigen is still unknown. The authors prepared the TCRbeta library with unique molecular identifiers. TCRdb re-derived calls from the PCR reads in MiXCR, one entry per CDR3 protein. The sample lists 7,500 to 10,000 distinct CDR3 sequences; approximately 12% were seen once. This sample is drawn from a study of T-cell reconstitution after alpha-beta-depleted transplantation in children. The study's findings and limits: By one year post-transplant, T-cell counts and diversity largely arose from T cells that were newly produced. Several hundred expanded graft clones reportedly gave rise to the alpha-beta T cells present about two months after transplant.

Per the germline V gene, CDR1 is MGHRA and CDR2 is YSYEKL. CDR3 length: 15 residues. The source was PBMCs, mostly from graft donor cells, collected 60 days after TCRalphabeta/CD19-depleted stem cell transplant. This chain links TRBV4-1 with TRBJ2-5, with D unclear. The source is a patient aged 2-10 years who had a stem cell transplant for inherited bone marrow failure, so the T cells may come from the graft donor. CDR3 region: CQSSQDRAEEETQYF. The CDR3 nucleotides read TGCCAGAGCAGCCAAGATCGGGCAGAAGAAGAGACCCAGTACTTC.